The next 31 T cell receptor beta chains were all read from a single sample in a study of shared clonotypes between healthy human individuals. Generated by immunoSEQ multiplex PCR, the TCRdb table keeps only in-frame clones and is missing some. The repertoire consists of 550,000 to 700,000 clones, with roughly 72% occurring once and the leading ten covering roughly 1.9%. Sequenced material: memory CD4+ T cells sorted from blood. The subset was: CD45RA-negative fraction. The receptors derive from a woman aged 30 to 39 in good health.

In its sample, this clone was seen a few times. The chain couples TRBV2 to TRBJ2-3; a possible D gene is TRBD1 (5 bases). This CDR3 has 16 amino acids. V shed 6 bases and J shed 2 bases, with 18 bases lying between them. Germline values: CDR1 SNHLY, CDR2 FYNNEI. As DNA, the CDR3 is TGTGCCAGCAGACCCGACCGAGCAGGGAACACAGATACGCAGTATTTT. Encoded protein: CASRPDRAGNTDTQYF. The variable domain in full, with the rest retrieved from reference TRBV2 and TRBJ2-3, is EPEVTQTPSHQVTQMGQEVILRCVPISNHLYFYWYRQILGQKVEFLVSFYNNEISEKSEIFDDQFSVERPDGSNFTLKIRSTKLEDSAMYFCASRPDRAGNTDTQYFGPGTRLTVL.

This chain uses TRBV25-1 with TRBJ2-5; D gene unclear. V shed 4 bases and J shed 2 bases, with 5 bases lying between them. This CDR3 is built from 12 residues. The V gene's germline CDR1 is MGHDK and CDR2 SYGVNS. In DNA, the CDR3 is TGTGCCAGCAGTGGCGGTCAAGAGACCCAGTACTTC. It specifies CASSGGQETQYF.

The rearrangement uses TRBV7-2 and TRBJ1-2; D is ambiguous. Germline V gene data show CDR1 as SGHTA and CDR2 as FQGNSA. V lost 5 bases and J lost 3, with 10 bases in between. CDR3 length equals 13 residues. The CDR3 sequence is CASSPDGYYGYTF. The CDR3 nucleotides are TGTGCCAGCAGCCCTGACGGCTACTATGGCTACACCTTC.

This chain joins TRBV2 and TRBJ2-3; no clear D gene. V was clipped by 6 bases and J by 10 bases, with 14 bases between them. From germline, CDR1 is SNHLY and CDR2 FYNNEI. The CDR3 has 12 amino acids. The CDR3 loop reads CASRPEATAQYF. The CDR3 DNA sequence: TGTGCCAGCAGGCCTGAAGCGACTGCGCAGTATTTT.

The chain carries TRBV11-1 and TRBJ2-2, with D uncertain. CDR1 and CDR2 (germline): SGHAT, FQDESV (reference sequence). CDR3 length: 17 residues. The V gene lost 1 base and the J gene lost 0 bases, with 12 bases spanning the gap. Here the CDR3 reads CASSLVWGSANTGELFF. The CDR3 DNA reads as TGTGCCAGCAGCTTAGTCTGGGGTTCCGCGAACACCGGGGAGCTGTTTTTT.

The V and J genes are TRBV1 and TRBJ2-4; no check of the table's D call, TRBD2, against the DNA was made. TRBV1 is flagged as a pseudogene. There are 21 residues in the CDR3. The chain's CDR3 is CTSSQDEEGCTKGIAKNIQYF. The DNA of the CDR3 is TGCACCAGCAGCCAAGATGAAGAGGGTTGTACTAAAGGGATAGCCAAAAACATTCAGTACTTC.

This clone was seen only once. The rearrangement joins TRBV7-2 to TRBJ1-5, with a weak D call TRBD1 (5 bases). The germline V gene has CDR1 SGHTA and CDR2 FQGNSA. Trimming took 5 bases from V and 0 from J, leaving 8 bases between them. The length of the CDR3 is 14 residues. CDR3 in amino acids: CASSRDVSNQPQHF. The CDR3 coding sequence is TGTGCCAGCAGCCGGGACGTTAGCAATCAGCCCCAGCATTTT.

The CDR3 region has the DNA TGTGCCAGCAGCGCCCAGCCGACAGATCAGCCCCAGCATTTT. Residues: CASSAQPTDQPQHF. The rearrangement joins TRBV11-2 to TRBJ1-5; D may be TRBD1 (5 bases). The CDR3 has 14 residues. The germline gives CDR1 SGHAT, CDR2 FQNNGV. Trimming pared 5 bases from V and 5 bases from J, leaving 13 bases between.

The rearrangement joins TRBV28 to TRBJ1-3; D uncertain. V lost 5 bases and J lost 1, with 12 bases in between. In germline, CDR1 is MDHEN, CDR2 SYDVKM. The CDR3 is 15 residues long. The CDR3, as DNA: TGTGCCAGCAGTACAGATGATTATTCTGGAAACACCATATATTTT. This gives the protein CASSTDDYSGNTIYF.

This chain uses TRBV28 with TRBJ1-5; TRBD1 matches 11 bases. V gave up 6 bases and J gave up 5 bases; unmatched junction bases: 6. Per germline, CDR1 MDHEN and CDR2 SYDVKM. The CDR3 totals 15 residues. The CDR3 region has the DNA TGTGCCAGCAGCCCCGGACAGGGGGCTGATCAGCCCCAGCATTTT. Translated: CASSPGQGADQPQHF.

The chain employs TRBV29-1 and TRBJ2-7; 13 bases are a match to TRBD2. Germline lookup yields CDR1 SQVTM and CDR2 ANQGSEA. V shed 4 bases, J shed 9 bases, and the junction held 9 bases outside the gene matches. The CDR3 loop spans 14 amino acids. CDR3 sequence (DNA): TGCAGCGTTGTGGTGGGACTAGCGGGATCTGGGCAGTACTTC. It codes for CSVVVGLAGSGQYF.

The chain is built from TRBV10-3 and TRBJ2-7; D call uncertain. In germline, CDR1 is ENHRY, CDR2 SYGVKD. The CDR3 contains 15 residues. Trimming took 3 bases from V and 0 from J, leaving 12 bases between them. CDR3 DNA sequence: TGTGCCATCAGTGAAGGGCGCCTGCACTCCTACGAGCAGTACTTC. Protein: CAISEGRLHSYEQYF.

The gene calls are TRBV7-8 and TRBJ1-5; D is ambiguous. Trimming left V 2 bases short and J 3 bases short, with 5 bases between. The germline V gene has CDR1 SGHVS and CDR2 FQNEAQ. The CDR3 consists of 13 residues. This CDR3 reads CASSLRYNQPQHF. Written as DNA, the CDR3 is TGTGCCAGCAGCTTACGGTACAATCAGCCCCAGCATTTT.

The chain couples TRBV6-4 to TRBJ2-2; D tentatively reads TRBD1 or TRBD2 (6 bases each). Per germline, CDR1 MRHNA and CDR2 SNTAGT. This CDR3 contains 14 residues. Deletions cut 3 bases from V and 5 bases from J, with 10 bases between. This chain's CDR3 is CASSDTGRTGELFF. The CDR3 coding sequence is TGTGCCAGCAGTGATACAGGGAGGACCGGGGAGCTGTTTTTT.

This clone was recorded only once. This sequence joins TRBV7-9 and TRBJ2-2; D tentatively reads TRBD1 or TRBD2 (5 bases each). With 5 bases removed from V and 0 bases from J, the gap between germline ends came to 19 bases. The germline CDR1 and CDR2 sequences are SEHNR and FQNEAQ (reference sequence). This CDR3 spans 18 amino acids. CDR3 sequence: CASSPPRGRTANTGELFF. The CDR3 coding sequence is TGTGCCAGCAGCCCACCCCGGGGACGTACAGCGAACACCGGGGAGCTGTTTTTT.

The table lists this clone with a few counts. The V call is TRBV11-2, the J call TRBJ1-4; D is undetermined. Germline CDR1 reads SGHAT; CDR2 reads FQNNGV. V lost 5 bases and J 8 bases, leaving 12 bases between the germline ends. The CDR3 has 13 residues. CDR3 in amino acids: CASSVGLLEKLFF. The CDR3 DNA reads TGTGCCAGCAGCGTAGGACTGCTCGAAAAACTGTTTTTT.

The chain uses TRBV4-1 and TRBJ2-5, with a tentative D call TRBD1 (5 bases). TRBJ2-7 matches the DNA end more closely, so the J call is doubtful. The CDR3 consists of 15 residues. Germline V gene data show CDR1 as MGHRA and CDR2 as YSYEKL. DNA for the CDR3: TGCGCCAGCAGCCAAGATATCCAGGGTTGGCGCGAGCAGTACTTC. It codes for CASSQDIQGWREQYF.

DNA of the CDR3: TGTGCCAGCATTGTTTTGGTGCAGGACAGAGAAAAAGCTTTCTTT. Residues: CASIVLVQDREKAFF. The rearrangement uses TRBV28 and TRBJ1-1; the D gene is possibly TRBD1 (6 bases). The CDR3 contains 15 residues. Germline lookup yields CDR1 MDHEN and CDR2 SYDVKM. Trimming cost V 7 bases and J 9 bases, with 24 bases left between them.

The rearrangement joins TRBV7-2 to TRBJ2-1; D is uncertain. V dropped 3 bases and J dropped 10 bases, with 16 bases sitting between them. This CDR3 has 14 residues. The germline CDR1 and CDR2 sequences are SGHTA and FQGNSA. CDR3 in amino acids: CASSLGMPSWEQFF. CDR3 coding DNA: TGTGCCAGCAGCTTGGGCATGCCGAGCTGGGAGCAGTTCTTC.

In its sample, this clone was seen a few times. Other nucleotide sequences in the sample specify the same CDR3. The J gene is TRBJ1-1, the V gene TRBV28; no clear D gene. V was shortened by 7 bases and J by 4 bases, with 7 bases between the two germline ends. From germline, CDR1 is MDHEN and CDR2 SYDVKM. The CDR3 runs to 11 residues. The CDR3 DNA reads as TGTGCCAGCATCCGTCGCACTGAAGCTTTCTTT. This encodes CASIRRTEAFF. Together with reference TRBV28 and TRBJ1-1, the CDR3 gives the full variable domain: DVKVTQSSRYLVKRTGEKVFLECVQDMDHENMFWYRQDPGLGLRLIYFSYDVKMKEKGDIPEGYSVSREKKERFSLILESASTNQTSMYLCASIRRTEAFFGQGTRLTVV.

The chain recombines TRBV6-5 with TRBJ1-4; 9 bases are a match to TRBD1. This CDR3 is built from 14 residues. The V and J ends lost 4 bases and 8 bases, in that order; junction bases with no gene match: 5. Germline V gene lookup returns CDR1 MNHEY and CDR2 SVGAGI. The CDR3 loop reads CASSWATGGEKLFF. CDR3 sequence (DNA): TGTGCCAGCAGTTGGGCGACAGGGGGAGAAAAACTGTTTTTT.

The V call is TRBV28, the J call TRBJ1-5, with D maybe TRBD1 (5 bases). The CDR3 is 17 amino acids. CDR1 and CDR2 (germline): MDHEN, SYDVKM. Trimming took off 6 bases at V and 3 bases at J, with 21 bases between the two ends. The CDR3 region is CASSGTGGHVSNQPQHF. The DNA for the CDR3 is TGTGCCAGCAGCGGGACGGGGGGTCATGTTTCCAATCAGCCCCAGCATTTT.

The genes are TRBV6-5 and TRBJ2-1, with 7 bases aligning to TRBD2. CDR3 length: 14 amino acids. V lost 6 bases to trimming and J lost 3 bases; unmatched junction nucleotides: 5. The germline V gene has CDR1 MNHEY and CDR2 SVGAGI. The CDR3 DNA is TGTGCCAGCAGGCTGATAGCGGGCTACAATGAGCAGTTCTTC. Amino acids: CASRLIAGYNEQFF.

The V gene is TRBV6-6, the J gene TRBJ2-7, with D possibly being TRBD2 (7 bases). The CDR3 covers 15 residues. Trimming took off 2 bases at V and 3 bases at J, with 14 bases between the two ends. From germline, CDR1 is MNHNY and CDR2 SVGAGI (reference sequence). CDR3 nucleotide sequence: TGTGCCAGCAGTTACGATAGGGGGGGAGACTACGAGCAGTACTTC. Its translation is CASSYDRGGDYEQYF.

The chain carries TRBV11-2 and TRBJ2-7; maybe TRBD2 (6 bases). CDR3 length: 13 residues. The V gene's germline CDR1 is SGHAT and CDR2 FQNNGV. Trimming stripped 6 bases from V and 3 bases from J, with 12 bases between. CDR3 bases: TGTGCCAGCAGAACTAGCTATATCTACGAGCAGTACTTC. It encodes CASRTSYIYEQYF.

The chain links TRBV19 to TRBJ1-4, with D perhaps matching TRBD1 (6 bases). Trimming took off 4 bases at V and 4 bases at J, with 13 bases between the two ends. This CDR3 comprises 15 residues. Germline V gene lookup returns CDR1 LNHDA and CDR2 SQIVND (reference sequence). CDR3 in amino acids: CASSRSDRNNEKLFF. Written as DNA, the CDR3 is TGTGCCAGTAGTAGATCGGACAGAAATAATGAAAAACTGTTTTTT.

V usage is TRBV6-1 and J usage is TRBJ2-2; 7 nucleotides match TRBD2. Germline CDR1 MNHNS, CDR2 SASEGT. V was pared by 6 bases and J by 4 bases, with 2 bases of the junction left unmatched. This CDR3 region has 13 residues. As DNA, the CDR3 is TGTGCCAGCAGAGAGCGGGGCACCGGGGAGCTGTTTTTT. It yields the protein CASRERGTGELFF.

The chain links TRBV5-8 to TRBJ2-3; a weak D match, TRBD2 (5 bases). The CDR3 has 16 amino acids. In germline, CDR1 is SGHTS, CDR2 YDEGEE. V was shortened by 4 bases and J by 3 bases, with 18 bases between the two germline ends. The DNA for the CDR3 is TGTGCCAGCAGCCCAGGTTCGTTGAGGAGGACAGATACGCAGTATTTT. It is translated as CASSPGSLRRTDTQYF.

CDR3 DNA: TGTGCCAGCAGCCTCAGACTAGCGGGAGGGTTGGATACGCAGTATTTT. Translated: CASSLRLAGGLDTQYF. The chain combines TRBV5-6 with TRBJ2-3; 14 positions match TRBD2. V was pared by 4 bases and J by 6 bases, with 7 bases of the junction left unmatched. The CDR3 runs to 16 residues. Germline V gene sequence: CDR1 SGHDT, CDR2 YYEEEE.

The J gene is TRBJ2-6, the V gene TRBV5-7; D remains ambiguous. TRBV5-7 belongs to the ORF category, with a function that is uncertain. There are 17 residues in the CDR3. V lost 7 bases and J lost 5, with 22 bases in between. As DNA, the CDR3 is TGTGCCAGCGTGTTTCTTGGCGTACAAAGTCGGGCCAACGTCCTGACTTTC. This gives the protein CASVFLGVQSRANVLTF.

The gene calls are TRBV5-1 and TRBJ1-1; 9 bases agree with TRBD1. J gave up 9 bases and V 4 bases, and 4 bases lay outside the gene matches. This CDR3 has 12 residues. Germline loops: CDR1 SGHRS, CDR2 YFSETQ. CDR3 amino acids: CASSLGTGKAFF. The CDR3 DNA is TGCGCCAGCAGCCTGGGGACAGGGAAAGCTTTCTTT.